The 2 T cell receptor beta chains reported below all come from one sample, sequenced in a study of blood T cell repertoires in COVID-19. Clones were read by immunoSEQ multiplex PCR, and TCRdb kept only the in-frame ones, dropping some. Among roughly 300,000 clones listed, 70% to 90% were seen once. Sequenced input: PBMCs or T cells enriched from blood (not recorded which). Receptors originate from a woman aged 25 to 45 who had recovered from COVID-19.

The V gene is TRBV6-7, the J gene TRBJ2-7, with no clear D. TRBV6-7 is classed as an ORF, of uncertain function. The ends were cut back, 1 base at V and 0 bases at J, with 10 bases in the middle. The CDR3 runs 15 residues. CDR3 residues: CASSYLNQRSYEQYF. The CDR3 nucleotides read TGTGCCAGCAGTTACTTGAACCAGCGCTCCTACGAGCAGTACTTC.

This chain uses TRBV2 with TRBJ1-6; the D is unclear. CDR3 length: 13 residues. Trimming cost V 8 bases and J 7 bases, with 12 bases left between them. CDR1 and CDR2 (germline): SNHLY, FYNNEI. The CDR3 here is CASQTHVNSPLHF. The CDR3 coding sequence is TGTGCCAGCCAAACACACGTCAATTCACCCCTCCACTTT.